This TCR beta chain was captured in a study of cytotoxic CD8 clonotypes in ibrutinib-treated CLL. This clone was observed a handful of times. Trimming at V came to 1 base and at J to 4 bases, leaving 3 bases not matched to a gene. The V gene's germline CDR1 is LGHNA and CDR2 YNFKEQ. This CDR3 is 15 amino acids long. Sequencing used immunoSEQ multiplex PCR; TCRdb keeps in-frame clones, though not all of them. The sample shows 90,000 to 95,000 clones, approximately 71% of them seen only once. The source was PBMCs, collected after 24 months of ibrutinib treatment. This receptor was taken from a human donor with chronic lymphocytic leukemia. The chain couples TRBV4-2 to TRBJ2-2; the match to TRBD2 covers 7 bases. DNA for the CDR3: TGTGCCAGCAGCCAAGGCGGGGGAGGCACCGGGGAGCTGTTTTTT. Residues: CASSQGGGGTGELFF.